This T cell receptor beta chain emerged from a study of cytomegalovirus exposure and HLA in healthy donors. The PCR employed 60 Vbeta primers together with 13 Jbeta primers. The table came from immunoSEQ multiplex PCR; TCRdb's copy has only in-frame clones and leaves some out. This table has more than 90,000 clones, about 70% appearing once. Donors were nominally healthy when sampled, though unrecorded immune exposures were likely. Trimming stripped 1 base from V and 7 bases from J, with 7 bases between. Germline CDR1 GTSNPN, CDR2 SVGIG (reference sequence). The CDR3 has 12 residues. A word on this clone: Its target is not known.

Study findings and constraints: In an earlier analysis, most TCR beta V segments were productive about 87% or about 30% of the time.

Sequencing was carried out using PBMCs. The sequence derives from a woman aged 35 to 49 in good health and CMV-seronegative. The chain is built from TRBV30 and TRBJ2-2; the D is unclear. CDR3 in DNA: TGTGCCTGGAGTGAGAGTGGCGGGGAGCTGTTTTTT. It encodes CAWSESGGELFF. Looking up the rest from reference TRBV30 and TRBJ2-2 gives the full variable domain: SQTIHQWPATLVQPVGSPLSLECTVEGTSNPNLYWYRQAAGRGLQLLFYSVGIGQISSEVPQNLSASRPQDRQFILSSKKLLLSDSGFYLCAWSESGGELFFGEGSRLTVL.